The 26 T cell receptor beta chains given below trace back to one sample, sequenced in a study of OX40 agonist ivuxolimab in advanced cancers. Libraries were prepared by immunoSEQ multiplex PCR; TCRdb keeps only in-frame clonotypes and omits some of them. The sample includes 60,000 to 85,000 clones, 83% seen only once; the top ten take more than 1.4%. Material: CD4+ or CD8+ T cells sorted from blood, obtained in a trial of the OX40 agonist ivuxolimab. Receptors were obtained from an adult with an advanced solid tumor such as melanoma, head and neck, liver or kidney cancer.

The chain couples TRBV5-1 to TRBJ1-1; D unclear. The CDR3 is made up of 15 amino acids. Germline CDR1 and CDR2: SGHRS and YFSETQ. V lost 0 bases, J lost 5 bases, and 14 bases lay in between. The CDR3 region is CASSLARAQRTEAFF. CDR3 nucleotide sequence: TGCGCCAGCAGCTTGGCCCGGGCCCAGAGGACTGAAGCTTTCTTT.

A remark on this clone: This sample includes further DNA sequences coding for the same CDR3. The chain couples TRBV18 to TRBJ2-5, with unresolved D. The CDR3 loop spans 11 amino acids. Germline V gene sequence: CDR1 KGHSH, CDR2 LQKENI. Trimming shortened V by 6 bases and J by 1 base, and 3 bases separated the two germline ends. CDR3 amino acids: CASSPQETQYF. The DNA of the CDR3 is TGTGCCAGCTCGCCCCAAGAGACCCAGTACTTC.

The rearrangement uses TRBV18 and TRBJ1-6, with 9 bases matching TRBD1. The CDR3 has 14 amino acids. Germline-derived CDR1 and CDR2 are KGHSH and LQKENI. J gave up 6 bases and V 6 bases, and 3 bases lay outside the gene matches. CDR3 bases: TGTGCCAGCTCGCCGGGACAGGGTAATTCACCCCTCCACTTT. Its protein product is CASSPGQGNSPLHF.

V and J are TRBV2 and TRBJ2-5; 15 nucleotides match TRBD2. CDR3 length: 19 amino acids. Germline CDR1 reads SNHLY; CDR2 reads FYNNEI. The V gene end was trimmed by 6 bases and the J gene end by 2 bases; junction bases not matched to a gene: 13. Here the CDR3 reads CASRSGLGLAGGTQETQYF. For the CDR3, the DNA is TGTGCCAGCAGATCCGGACTGGGACTAGCGGGGGGAACACAAGAGACCCAGTACTTC.

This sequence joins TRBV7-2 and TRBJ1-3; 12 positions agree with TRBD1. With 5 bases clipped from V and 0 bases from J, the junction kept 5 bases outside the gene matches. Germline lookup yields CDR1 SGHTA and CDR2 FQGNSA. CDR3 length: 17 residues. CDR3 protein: CASSTGQGASSGNTIYF. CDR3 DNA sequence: TGTGCCAGCAGCACGGGACAGGGGGCGAGCTCTGGAAACACCATATATTTT.

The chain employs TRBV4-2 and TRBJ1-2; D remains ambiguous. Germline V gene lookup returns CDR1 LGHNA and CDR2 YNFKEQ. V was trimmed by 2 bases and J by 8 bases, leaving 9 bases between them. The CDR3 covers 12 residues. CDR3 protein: CASSQPQRGYTF. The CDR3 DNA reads TGTGCCAGCAGCCAACCCCAAAGGGGCTACACCTTC.

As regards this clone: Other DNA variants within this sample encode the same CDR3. CDR3 amino acids: CASSLQETQYF. The CDR3 DNA reads as TGCGCCAGCAGCCTTCAAGAGACCCAGTACTTC. V gene TRBV5-1 combines with J gene TRBJ2-5, with D unclear. The germline gives CDR1 SGHRS, CDR2 YFSETQ. The V end was cut by 4 bases, the J end by 2 bases, with 3 bases between. The CDR3 covers 11 residues.

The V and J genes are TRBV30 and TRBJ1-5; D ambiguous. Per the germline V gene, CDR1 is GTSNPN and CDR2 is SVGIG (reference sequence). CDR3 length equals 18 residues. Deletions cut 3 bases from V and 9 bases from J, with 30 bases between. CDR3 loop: CAWSRGDVGPRNAGPQHF. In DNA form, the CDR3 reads TGTGCCTGGAGCCGCGGGGATGTGGGCCCACGGAATGCGGGGCCCCAGCATTTT.

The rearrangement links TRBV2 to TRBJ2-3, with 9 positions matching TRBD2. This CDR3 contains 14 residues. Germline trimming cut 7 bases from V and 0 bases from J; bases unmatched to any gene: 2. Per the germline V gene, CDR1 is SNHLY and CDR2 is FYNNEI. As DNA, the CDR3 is TGTGCCAGCAAGGCGGGGGGGAGCACAGATACGCAGTATTTT. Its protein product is CASKAGGSTDTQYF.

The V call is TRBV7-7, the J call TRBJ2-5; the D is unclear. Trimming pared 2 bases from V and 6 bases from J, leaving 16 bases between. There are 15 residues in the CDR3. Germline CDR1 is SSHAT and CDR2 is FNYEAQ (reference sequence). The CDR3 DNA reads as TGTGCCAGCAGCTTAACGACGGGCTCAACTCAGACCCAGTACTTC. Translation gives CASSLTTGSTQTQYF.

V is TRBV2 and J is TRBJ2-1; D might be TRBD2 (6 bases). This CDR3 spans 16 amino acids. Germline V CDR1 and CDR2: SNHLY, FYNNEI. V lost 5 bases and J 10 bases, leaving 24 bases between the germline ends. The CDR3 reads CASSTPTSAPGREQFF. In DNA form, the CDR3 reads TGTGCCAGCAGTACCCCGACTAGTGCTCCCGGACGGGAGCAGTTCTTC. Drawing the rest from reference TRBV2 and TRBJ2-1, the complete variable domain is EPEVTQTPSHQVTQMGQEVILRCVPISNHLYFYWYRQILGQKVEFLVSFYNNEISEKSEIFDDQFSVERPDGSNFTLKIRSTKLEDSAMYFCASSTPTSAPGREQFFGPGTRLTVL.

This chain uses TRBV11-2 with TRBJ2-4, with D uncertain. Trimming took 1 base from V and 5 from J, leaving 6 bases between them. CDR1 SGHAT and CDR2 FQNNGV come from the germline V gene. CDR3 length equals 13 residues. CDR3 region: CASSLAGQNIQYF. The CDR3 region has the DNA TGTGCCAGCAGCTTAGCAGGCCAAAACATTCAGTACTTC.

CDR3 nucleotide sequence: TGTGCCTGGAGTCCAATAGCGGGGAGAACATACAATGAGCAGTTCTTC. Translation: CAWSPIAGRTYNEQFF. V gene TRBV30 combines with J gene TRBJ2-1, with 8 positions matching TRBD2. From germline, CDR1 is GTSNPN and CDR2 SVGIG (reference sequence). This CDR3 comprises 16 residues. V lost 2 bases to trimming and J lost 4 bases; unmatched junction nucleotides: 10.

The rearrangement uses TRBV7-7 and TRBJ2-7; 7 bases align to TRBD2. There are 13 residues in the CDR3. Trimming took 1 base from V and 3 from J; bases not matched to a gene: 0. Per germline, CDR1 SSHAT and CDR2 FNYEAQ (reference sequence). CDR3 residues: CASSLGEGYEQYF. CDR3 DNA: TGTGCCAGCAGCTTAGGGGAGGGCTACGAGCAGTACTTC.

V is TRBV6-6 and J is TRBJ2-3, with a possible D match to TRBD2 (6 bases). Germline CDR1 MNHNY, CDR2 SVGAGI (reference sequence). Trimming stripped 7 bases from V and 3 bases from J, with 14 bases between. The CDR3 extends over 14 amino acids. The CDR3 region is CASIRSGYTDTQYF. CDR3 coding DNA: TGTGCCAGCATTCGTAGCGGATATACAGATACGCAGTATTTT.

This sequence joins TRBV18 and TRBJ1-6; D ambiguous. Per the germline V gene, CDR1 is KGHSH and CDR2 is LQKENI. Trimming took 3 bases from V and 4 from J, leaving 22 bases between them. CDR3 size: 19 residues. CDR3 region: CASSPEREYPSLYNSPLHF. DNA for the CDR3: TGTGCCAGCTCACCGGAAAGAGAGTATCCTAGTCTATATAATTCACCCCTCCACTTT.

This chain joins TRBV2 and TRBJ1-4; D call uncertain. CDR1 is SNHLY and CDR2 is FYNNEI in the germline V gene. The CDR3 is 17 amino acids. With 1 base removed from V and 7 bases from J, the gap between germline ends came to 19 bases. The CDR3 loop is CASSEVAMAASFEKLFF. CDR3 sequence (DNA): TGTGCCAGCAGTGAAGTCGCAATGGCGGCCTCCTTTGAAAAACTGTTTTTT.

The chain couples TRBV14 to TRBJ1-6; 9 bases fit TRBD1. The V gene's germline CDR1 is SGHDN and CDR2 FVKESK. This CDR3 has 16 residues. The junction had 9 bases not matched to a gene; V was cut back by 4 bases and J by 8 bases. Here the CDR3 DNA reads TGTGCCAGCAGCCCCTACCGGGACAGGGCTGATTCACCCCTCCACTTT. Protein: CASSPYRDRADSPLHF.

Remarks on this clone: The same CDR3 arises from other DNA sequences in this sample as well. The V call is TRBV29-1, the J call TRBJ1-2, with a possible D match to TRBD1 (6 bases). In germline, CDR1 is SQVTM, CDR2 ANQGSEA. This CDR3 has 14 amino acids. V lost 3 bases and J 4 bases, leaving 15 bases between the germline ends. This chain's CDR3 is CSVEKPTGFYGYTF. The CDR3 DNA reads TGCAGCGTTGAGAAACCGACAGGATTCTATGGCTACACCTTC.

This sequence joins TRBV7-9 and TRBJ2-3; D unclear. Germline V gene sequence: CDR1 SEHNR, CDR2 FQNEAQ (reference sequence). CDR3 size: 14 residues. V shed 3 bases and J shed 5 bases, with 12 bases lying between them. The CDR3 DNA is TGTGCCAGCAGCTTGGGCAGGCCTATAGATACGCAGTATTTT. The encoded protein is CASSLGRPIDTQYF.

The CDR3 DNA is TGTGCCAGCAGCAAGAACGGATGGGTTTTTTTGAGAACTGAAGCTTTCTTT. This sequence encodes CASSKNGWVFLRTEAFF. The chain links TRBV21-1 to TRBJ1-1. TRBV21-1 corresponds to a pseudogene. CDR3 length equals 17 residues.

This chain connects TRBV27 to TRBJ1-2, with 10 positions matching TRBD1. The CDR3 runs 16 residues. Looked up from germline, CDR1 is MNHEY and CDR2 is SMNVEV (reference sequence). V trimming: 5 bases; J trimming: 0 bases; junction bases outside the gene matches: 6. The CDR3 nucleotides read TGTGCCAGCAGTCCAGGGACAGGGGCTTCTAACTATGGCTACACCTTC. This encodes CASSPGTGASNYGYTF.

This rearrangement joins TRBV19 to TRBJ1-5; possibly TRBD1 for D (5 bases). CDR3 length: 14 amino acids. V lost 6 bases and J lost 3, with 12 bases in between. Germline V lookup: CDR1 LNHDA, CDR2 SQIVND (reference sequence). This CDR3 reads CASRRGDFNQPQHF. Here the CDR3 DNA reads TGTGCCAGTAGAAGGGGAGACTTCAATCAGCCCCAGCATTTT.

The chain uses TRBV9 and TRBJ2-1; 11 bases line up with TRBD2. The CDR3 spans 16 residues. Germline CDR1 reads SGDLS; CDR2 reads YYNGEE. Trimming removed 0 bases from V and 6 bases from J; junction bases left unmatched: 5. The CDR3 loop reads CASSVAPSGGLNEQFF. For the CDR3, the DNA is TGTGCCAGCAGCGTAGCTCCTAGCGGGGGGCTCAATGAGCAGTTCTTC.

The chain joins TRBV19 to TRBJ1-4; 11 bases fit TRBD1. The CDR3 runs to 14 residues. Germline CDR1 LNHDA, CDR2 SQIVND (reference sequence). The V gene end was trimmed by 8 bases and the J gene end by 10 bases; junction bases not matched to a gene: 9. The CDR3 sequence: CASRQDRGRGKLFF. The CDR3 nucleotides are TGTGCCAGTCGCCAGGACAGGGGGCGAGGAAAACTGTTTTTT. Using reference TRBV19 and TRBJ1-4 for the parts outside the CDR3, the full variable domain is DGGITQSPKYLFRKEGQNVTLSCEQNLNHDAMYWYRQDPGQGLRLIYYSQIVNDFQKGDIAEGYSVSREKKESFPLTVTSAQKNPTAFYLCASRQDRGRGKLFFGSGTQLSVL.

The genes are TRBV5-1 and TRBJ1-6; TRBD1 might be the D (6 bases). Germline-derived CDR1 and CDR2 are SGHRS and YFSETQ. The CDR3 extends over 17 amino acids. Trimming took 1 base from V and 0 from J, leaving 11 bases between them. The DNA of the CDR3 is TGCGCCAGCAGCTTGCGGGACACCGGCTCCTATAATTCACCCCTCCACTTT. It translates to CASSLRDTGSYNSPLHF.